The 16 T cell receptor beta chains below were found in one sample sequenced in a study of cytomegalovirus exposure and HLA in healthy donors. The PCR made use of 60 Vbeta and 13 Jbeta primers. Method: immunoSEQ multiplex PCR; TCRdb's copy keeps in-frame clones and lacks some. The sample carries 200,000 or so clones, approximately 84% recorded once. Sequencing input: PBMCs. The receptor set was obtained from a woman aged 25-40 years in good health and CMV-seropositive.

A few counts support this clone. The chain employs TRBV5-4 and TRBJ2-5; 7 nucleotides agree with TRBD1. Germline V gives CDR1 SGHNT, CDR2 YYREEE (reference sequence). The ends lost 7 bases at V and 4 bases at J; junction bases unmatched: 7. CDR3 length equals 13 residues. In DNA form, the CDR3 reads TGTGCCAGCGGTTCCAAGGGGGCAGAGACCCAGTACTTC. Encoded protein: CASGSKGAETQYF.

The V call is TRBV5-1, the J call TRBJ2-7; D is perhaps TRBD1 (6 bases). The length of the CDR3 is 14 residues. The V end lost 2 bases, the J end lost 4 bases, and 13 bases lay between the germline ends. The germline gives CDR1 SGHRS, CDR2 YFSETQ. In DNA, the CDR3 is TGCGCCAGCAGCTTCATGGGGGCAGTTTACGAGCAGTACTTC. This gives the protein CASSFMGAVYEQYF.

The rearrangement uses TRBV25-1 and TRBJ2-7; 7 nucleotides line up with TRBD2. The CDR3 is made up of 13 amino acids. Germline loops: CDR1 MGHDK, CDR2 SYGVNS. After removal of 8 bases from V and 2 bases from J, the junction contained 6 bases not matched to a gene. CDR3 DNA sequence: TGTGCCAGCGGAGAAGGACTAGCCTACGAGCAGTACTTC. It specifies CASGEGLAYEQYF.

This clone was recorded only once. The V call is TRBV5-1, the J call TRBJ2-7; 12 bases are a match to TRBD2. In germline, CDR1 is SGHRS, CDR2 YFSETQ. The CDR3 contains 14 residues. Trimming at V came to 3 bases and at J to 6 bases, leaving 4 bases not matched to a gene. This chain's CDR3 is CASSWTSGVGEQYF. In nucleotides, the CDR3 is TGCGCCAGCAGCTGGACTAGCGGGGTAGGCGAGCAGTACTTC.

This clone was observed once. The chain couples TRBV27 to TRBJ2-4, with TRBD2 matching over 9 bases. The CDR3 spans 14 residues. CDR1 MNHEY and CDR2 SMNVEV come from the germline V gene (reference sequence). V was clipped by 5 bases and J by 5 bases; unmatched bases: 4. CDR3 protein: CASSPGLAENIQYF. The DNA of the CDR3 is TGTGCCAGCAGTCCGGGACTAGCAGAAAACATTCAGTACTTC.

The genes are TRBV5-4 and TRBJ1-1; D possibly corresponds to TRBD1 (6 bases). V lost 4 bases to trimming and J lost 6 bases, with 16 bases between them. Germline CDR1 is SGHNT and CDR2 is YYREEE (reference sequence). This CDR3 region has 14 residues. The CDR3 bases are TGTGCCAGCAGCAGATGGCGACAGGACTCTGAAGCTTTCTTT. This gives the protein CASSRWRQDSEAFF.

The chain combines TRBV10-3 with TRBJ1-1; 7 nucleotides line up with TRBD1. The CDR3 extends over 12 amino acids. With 6 bases clipped from V and 5 bases from J, the junction kept 3 bases outside the gene matches. Germline lookup yields CDR1 ENHRY and CDR2 SYGVKD. In nucleotides, the CDR3 is TGTGCCATCAGCAGGGGGGAAACTGAAGCTTTCTTT. Translated: CAISRGETEAFF.

The chain combines TRBV9 with TRBJ1-3; 8 bases fit TRBD1. The CDR3 sequence is 16 residues long. CDR1 and CDR2 from the germline V gene are SGDLS and YYNGEE. Germline trimming cut 4 bases from V and 3 bases from J; bases unmatched to any gene: 9. This CDR3 is CASSLQGQVVGNTIYF. The CDR3 region has the DNA TGTGCCAGCAGCCTCCAGGGACAGGTCGTTGGAAACACCATATATTTT. Full variable domain (outside the CDR3, taken from reference TRBV9 and TRBJ1-3): DSGVTQTPKHLITATGQRVTLRCSPRSGDLSVYWYQQSLDQGLQFLIQYYNGEERAKGNILERFSAQQFPDLHSELNLSSLELGDSALYFCASSLQGQVVGNTIYFGEGSWLTVV.

This chain links TRBV18 with TRBJ1-2, with TRBD1 matching 11 bases. The CDR3 is made up of 17 amino acids. With V trimmed by 2 bases and J by 0 bases, 5 bases remained unmatched. CDR1 and CDR2 from the germline V gene are KGHSH and LQKENI. The CDR3: CASSPGLDRGPNYGYTF. The CDR3 coding sequence is TGTGCCAGCTCACCAGGCTTGGACAGGGGGCCTAACTATGGCTACACCTTC.

The rearrangement uses TRBV6-5 and TRBJ2-7; TRBD1 might be the D (6 bases). The CDR3 covers 15 residues. Germline values: CDR1 MNHEY, CDR2 SVGAGI. V was trimmed by 0 bases and J by 0 bases, leaving 9 bases between them. In nucleotides, the CDR3 is TGTGCCAGCAGTTACTCTTGGGACAACTCCTACGAGCAGTACTTC. Its protein product is CASSYSWDNSYEQYF.

CDR3 in amino acids: CASTGQGPYEQYF. CDR3 coding DNA: TGTGCCAGCACGGGACAGGGGCCCTACGAGCAGTACTTC. The chain employs TRBV27 and TRBJ2-7; 10 bases line up with TRBD1. V lost 7 bases, J lost 2 bases, and 2 bases stayed unmatched. Germline V gives CDR1 MNHEY, CDR2 SMNVEV (reference sequence). This CDR3 comprises 13 residues.

V gene TRBV9 combines with J gene TRBJ2-1; possible D gene TRBD2, 6 bases. Trimming stripped 0 bases from V and 7 bases from J, with 23 bases between. Germline V gene lookup returns CDR1 SGDLS and CDR2 YYNGEE. The length of the CDR3 is 18 residues. CDR3 in DNA: TGTGCCAGCAGCGTAGAGAGGGATTTGCGGGGAGGACGGAATGAGCAGTTCTTC. Its translation: CASSVERDLRGGRNEQFF. Based on the CDR3 plus reference TRBV9 and TRBJ2-1, the full variable domain is DSGVTQTPKHLITATGQRVTLRCSPRSGDLSVYWYQQSLDQGLQFLIQYYNGEERAKGNILERFSAQQFPDLHSELNLSSLELGDSALYFCASSVERDLRGGRNEQFFGPGTRLTVL.

The J gene is TRBJ2-3, the V gene TRBV11-3; D perhaps matches TRBD1 (5 bases). V lost 1 base to trimming and J lost 0 bases, with 8 bases between them. The CDR3 is 15 residues long. The germline V gene encodes CDR1 SGHNT and CDR2 YENEEA. CDR3 in amino acids: CASSLGGSSTDTQYF. CDR3 DNA: TGTGCCAGCAGCTTAGGGGGCTCTAGCACAGATACGCAGTATTTT.

CDR3 sequence: CASQTGGRSSYEQYF. The CDR3 region has the DNA TGTGCCAGCCAAACAGGGGGCAGGTCCTCCTACGAGCAGTACTTC. The V gene is TRBV28, the J gene TRBJ2-7, with 9 bases identical to TRBD1. The junction had 8 bases not matched to a gene; V was cut back by 8 bases and J by 0 bases. CDR3 length: 15 residues. In germline, CDR1 is MDHEN, CDR2 SYDVKM.

This rearrangement joins TRBV9 to TRBJ1-2; TRBD1 agrees at 7 bases. The CDR3 loop spans 16 amino acids. V shed 3 bases, J shed 0 bases, and the junction held 8 bases outside the gene matches. Germline CDR1 SGDLS, CDR2 YYNGEE. The DNA for the CDR3 is TGTGCCAGCAGCGATTTCCAGGGGGACCCTAACTATGGCTACACCTTC. Encoded protein: CASSDFQGDPNYGYTF.

The chain employs TRBV2 and TRBJ2-1; 10 positions agree with TRBD1. The CDR3 totals 13 residues. The trim removed 6 bases at V and 8 bases at J, leaving 4 bases unmatched. Germline lookup yields CDR1 SNHLY and CDR2 FYNNEI. The CDR3 bases are TGTGCCAGCAGGGACAGGGGGGAGGATGAGCAGTTCTTC. Translation gives CASRDRGEDEQFF.